This is a list of T cell receptor beta chains from one sample in a study of blood T cell repertoires in COVID-19. The assay was immunoSEQ multiplex PCR, and TCRdb's table has in-frame clones only and misses some. The sample contains 250,000 to 300,000 clones, roughly 80% of which appear only once. The sequenced sample was PBMCs or T cells enriched from blood (not recorded which). These receptors all come from a man aged 40-50 years who had been exposed to COVID-19. Each CDR3 is given with its conserved first and last residue. The D gene is left open where the match is weak. Clone size, where shown, is once, few, many, or a class for clones that have expanded.

NA	TRBV9	TRBJ1-6	few	CASSPSRLRGNNSPLHF	TGTGCCAGCAGCCCATCCCGGTTACGGGGAAATAATTCACCCCTCCACTTT
TRBD2	TRBV6-5	TRBJ2-7	NA	CASTAGGRGEQYF	TGTGCCAGCACAGCGGGAGGGAGGGGGGAGCAGTACTTC
NA	TRBV5-4	TRBJ2-5	NA	CASSILNRRFKGETQYF	TGTGCCAGCAGTATATTGAACAGGCGATTCAAGGGGGAGACCCAGTACTTC
NA	TRBV18	TRBJ1-2	once	CASSPFGKGDNYGYTF	TGTGCCAGCTCACCTTTCGGAAAAGGGGATAACTATGGCTACACCTTC
TRBD2	TRBV24-1	TRBJ2-3	NA	CATSEPGLAGGTQYF	TGTGCCACCAGTGAGCCGGGACTAGCGGGTGGCACGCAGTATTTT
TRBD1	TRBV29-1	TRBJ2-7	once	CSVDSGTGREQYF	TGCAGCGTTGATTCTGGGACAGGGCGGGAGCAGTACTTC
NA	TRBV11-2	TRBJ2-2	NA	CASSSRTVSTGGGELFF	TGTGCCAGCAGCTCCCGGACCGTTAGCACCGGGGGCGGGGAGCTGTTTTTT
TRBD2	TRBV28	TRBJ2-5	NA	CASSFAGVETQYF	TGTGCCAGCAGTTTTGCGGGAGTAGAGACCCAGTACTTC
TRBD1	TRBV5-1	TRBJ2-3	NA	CASSSLPDRVGTDTQYF	TGCGCCAGCAGCTCCCTACCCGACAGGGTAGGCACAGATACGCAGTATTTT
TRBD1	TRBV7-8	TRBJ2-3	few	CASSSGQGTDTQYF	TGTGCCAGCAGCTCGGGACAGGGGACAGATACGCAGTATTTT
NA	TRBV11-3	TRBJ2-1	NA	CASSLDPGTSSSRYNEQFF	TGTGCCAGCAGCTTAGACCCGGGCACTAGCTCATCTCGCTACAATGAGCAGTTCTTC
NA	TRBV7-2	TRBJ1-6	few	CASNPQANSPLHF	TGTGCCAGCAACCCCCAAGCGAATTCACCCCTCCACTTT
TRBD2	TRBV5-1	TRBJ2-1	NA	CASSLPSGSDEQFF	TGCGCCAGCAGCTTACCTAGCGGGAGCGATGAGCAGTTCTTC
NA	TRBV3-1/TRBV3-2	TRBJ1-3	NA	CASSQVSSVFSGNTIYF	TGTGCCAGCAGCCAAGTTTCTTCAGTGTTCTCTGGAAACACCATATATTTT
NA	TRBV4-2	TRBJ1-1	NA	CASSQEWKQLNTEAFF	TGTGCCAGCAGCCAAGAATGGAAACAGTTGAACACTGAAGCTTTCTTT
NA	TRBV18	TRBJ2-7	NA	CASSPDWSGYEQYF	TGTGCCAGCTCACCAGACTGGAGTGGCTACGAGCAGTACTTC
NA	TRBV10-3	TRBJ2-5	NA	CAIRDAASETQYF	TGTGCCATCAGAGACGCAGCTAGCGAGACCCAGTACTTC
NA	TRBV6-6	TRBJ1-1	few	CASSPPPLRTAINTEAFF	TGTGCCAGCAGTCCTCCGCCGCTAAGGACAGCGATCAACACTGAAGCTTTCTTT
NA	TRBV5-5	TRBJ2-7	NA	CASSPLSLTYEQYF	TGTGCCAGCAGTCCCCTATCCCTTACCTACGAGCAGTACTTC
NA	TRBV12-3/TRBV12-4	TRBJ2-3	NA	CASSLFSDTQYF	TGTGCCAGCAGTTTATTCTCGGATACGCAGTATTTT
NA	TRBV5-6	TRBJ1-2	NA	CASSLQGQIYGYTF	TGTGCCAGCAGCTTGCAGGGGCAGATCTATGGCTACACCTTC
NA	TRBV7-8	TRBJ2-3	NA	CASSAFSGDTQYF	TGTGCCAGCAGCGCCTTCTCGGGAGATACGCAGTATTTT
NA	TRBV21-1	TRBJ1-3	NA	CASSLRTGQLNTIYF	TGTGCCAGCAGCCTGCGGACAGGGCAATTAAACACCATATATTTT
NA	TRBV5-4	TRBJ1-2	NA	CASSLGEYGYTF	TGTGCCAGCAGCTTGGGCGAATATGGCTACACCTTC
NA	TRBV2	TRBJ1-3	NA	CASSDYFRTTPGGTIYF	TGTGCCAGCAGTGATTATTTTAGGACTACTCCCGGAGGCACCATATATTTT
TRBD2	TRBV27	TRBJ2-7	NA	CASSYKSGRTTYEQYF	TGTGCCAGCAGTTATAAAAGCGGGAGGACTACCTACGAGCAGTACTTC
NA	TRBV9	TRBJ2-1	NA	CASSATSNANEQFF	TGTGCCAGCAGCGCCACTTCAAATGCTAATGAGCAGTTCTTC
NA	TRBV20-1	TRBJ1-1	NA	CSAHRVTEAFF	TGCAGTGCCCACAGGGTCACTGAAGCTTTCTTT
NA	TRBV24-1	TRBJ1-1	NA	CATSLGAGAEAFF	TGTGCCACGTCTTTGGGGGCGGGCGCTGAAGCTTTCTTT
NA	TRBV19	TRBJ1-6	NA	CASTTGQSNNSPLHF	TGTGCCAGTACCACGGGACAATCGAACAATTCACCCCTCCACTTT
TRBD2	TRBV9	TRBJ2-2	NA	CASSASGGPNTGELFF	TGTGCCAGCAGCGCTAGCGGGGGACCGAACACCGGGGAGCTGTTTTTT
NA	TRBV7-2	TRBJ2-7	NA	CASSPEGYSYEQYF	TGTGCCAGCAGCCCGGAGGGGTACTCCTACGAGCAGTACTTC
TRBD2	TRBV10-1	TRBJ2-3	NA	CASSSSGRTDTQYF	TGCGCCAGCAGTTCAAGCGGGAGGACAGATACGCAGTATTTT
TRBD1	TRBV5-1	TRBJ2-7	NA	CASSLATGTGTYEQYF	TGCGCCAGCAGCTTGGCTACCGGGACAGGGACTTACGAGCAGTACTTC
NA	TRBV5-4	TRBJ1-1	NA	CASSFFQGNTEAFF	TGTGCCAGCAGCTTTTTTCAGGGTAACACTGAAGCTTTCTTT
TRBD2	TRBV6-4	TRBJ2-1	NA	CASSDFPGLPYYNEQFF	TGTGCCAGCAGCGATTTTCCGGGACTACCCTACTACAATGAGCAGTTCTTC
NA	TRBV3-1/TRBV3-2	TRBJ2-4	few	CASSQGAHMDF	TGTGCCAGCAGCCAAGGGGCGCACATGGACTTC
NA	TRBV7-8	TRBJ1-2	NA	CASSLGGANSYGYTF	TGTGCCAGCAGCCTTGGAGGGGCGAATTCCTATGGCTACACCTTC
NA	TRBV29-1	TRBJ2-7	NA	CSVKDTVRYEQYF	TGCAGCGTTAAAGATACGGTACGGTACGAGCAGTACTTC
NA	TRBV7-2	TRBJ1-4	NA	CASSPGQFHNEKLFF	TGTGCCAGCAGCCCCGGACAGTTCCATAATGAAAAACTGTTTTTT
NA	TRBV20-1	TRBJ2-1	many	CSATTYNEQFF	TGCAGTGCTACAACCTACAATGAGCAGTTCTTC
NA	TRBV4-1	TRBJ2-7	medium-sized	CASSQATRAYEQYF	TGCGCCAGCAGCCAAGCGACGAGGGCGTACGAGCAGTACTTC
NA	TRBV2	TRBJ1-2	NA	CASSETRGGGYTF	TGTGCCAGCAGTGAGACCAGGGGTGGGGGCTACACCTTC
TRBD2	TRBV7-9	TRBJ2-3	NA	CASLFQRELDTQYF	TGTGCCAGTCTGTTCCAGCGGGAGTTAGATACGCAGTATTTT
NA	TRBV11-3	TRBJ2-6	NA	CASSLDSGGGANVLTF	TGTGCCAGCAGCTTAGATTCGGGTGGTGGGGCCAACGTCCTGACTTTC
NA	TRBV7-9	TRBJ2-1	NA	CASKNKHNEQFF	TGTGCCAGCAAAAACAAACACAATGAGCAGTTCTTC
TRBD1	TRBV5-5	TRBJ2-7	NA	CASTIGTVLYEQYF	TGTGCCAGCACGATCGGGACAGTCCTCTACGAGCAGTACTTC
NA	TRBV12-3/TRBV12-4	TRBJ1-5	NA	CASSQDSNQPQHF	TGTGCCAGCAGTCAGGATAGCAATCAGCCCCAGCATTTT
NA	TRBV29-1	TRBJ2-7	NA	CSVEDSYEQYF	TGCAGCGTCGAAGACAGCTACGAGCAGTACTTC
NA	TRBV5-5	TRBJ1-6	many	CASSLEYWGVNSPLHF	TGTGCCAGCAGCTTGGAGTATTGGGGGGTTAATTCACCCCTCCACTTT
NA	TRBV2	TRBJ1-2	NA	CASKRQAYGYTF	TGTGCCAGCAAAAGGCAGGCCTATGGCTACACCTTC
NA	TRBV5-1	TRBJ2-7	few	CASSLGQYYEQYF	TGCGCCAGCAGCTTGGGACAGTACTACGAGCAGTACTTC
NA	TRBV2	TRBJ1-1	NA	CASTAGNLGEAFF	TGTGCCAGCACGGCGGGGAACCTAGGGGAAGCTTTCTTT